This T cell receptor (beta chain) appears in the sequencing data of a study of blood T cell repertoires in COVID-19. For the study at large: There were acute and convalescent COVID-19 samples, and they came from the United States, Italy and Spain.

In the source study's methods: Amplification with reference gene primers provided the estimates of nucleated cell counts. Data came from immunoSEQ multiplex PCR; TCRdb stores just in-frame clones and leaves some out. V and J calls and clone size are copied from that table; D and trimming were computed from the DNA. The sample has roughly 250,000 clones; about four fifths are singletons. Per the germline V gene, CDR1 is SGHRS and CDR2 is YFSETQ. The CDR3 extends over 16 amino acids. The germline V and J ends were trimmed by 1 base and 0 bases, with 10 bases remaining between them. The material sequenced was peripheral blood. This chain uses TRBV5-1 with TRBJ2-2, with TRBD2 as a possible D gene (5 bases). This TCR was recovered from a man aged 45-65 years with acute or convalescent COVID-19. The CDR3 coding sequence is TGCGCCAGCAGCTTGCAGATCGGGACGAACACCGGGGAGCTGTTTTTT. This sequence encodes CASSLQIGTNTGELFF.